The 2 T cell receptor beta chains in this list originate from one sample, sequenced in a study of blood T cell repertoires in COVID-19. Profiling relied on immunoSEQ multiplex PCR, and the TCRdb table lists in-frame clones only, not all of them. The sample has approximately 500,000 clones; roughly 89% are singletons. The sequenced sample was peripheral blood. Receptors were obtained from a man aged 18-30 years with COVID-19, enrolled during active disease.

This sequence joins TRBV9 and TRBJ2-3; no clear D. The CDR3 loop spans 13 amino acids. Germline lookup yields CDR1 SGDLS and CDR2 YYNGEE. Trimming stripped 0 bases from V and 2 bases from J, with 4 bases between. DNA for the CDR3: TGTGCCAGCAGCGTAGATCACACAGATACGCAGTATTTT. Its protein is CASSVDHTDTQYF. Full variable domain (rest looked up from reference TRBV9 and TRBJ2-3): DSGVTQTPKHLITATGQRVTLRCSPRSGDLSVYWYQQSLDQGLQFLIQYYNGEERAKGNILERFSAQQFPDLHSELNLSSLELGDSALYFCASSVDHTDTQYFGPGTRLTVL.

The genes are TRBV7-6 and TRBJ2-7; D perhaps matches TRBD2 (6 bases). This CDR3 spans 19 amino acids. Germline CDR1 SGHVS, CDR2 FNYEAQ. The V end lost 5 bases, the J end lost 0 bases, and 26 bases lay between the germline ends. The CDR3 loop reads CASSPGITSKTAFSYEQYF. The CDR3 DNA reads TGTGCCAGCAGCCCAGGGATTACTAGCAAAACAGCCTTCTCCTACGAGCAGTACTTC.